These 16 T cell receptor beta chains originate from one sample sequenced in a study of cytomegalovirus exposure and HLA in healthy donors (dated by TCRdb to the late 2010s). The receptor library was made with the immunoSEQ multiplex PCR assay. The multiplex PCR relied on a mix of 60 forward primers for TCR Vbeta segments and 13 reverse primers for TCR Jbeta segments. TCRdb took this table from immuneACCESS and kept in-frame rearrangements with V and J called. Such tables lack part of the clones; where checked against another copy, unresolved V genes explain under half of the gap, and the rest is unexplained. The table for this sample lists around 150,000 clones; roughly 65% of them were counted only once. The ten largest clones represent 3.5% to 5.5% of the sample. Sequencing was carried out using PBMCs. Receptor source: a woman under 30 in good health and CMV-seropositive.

CDR3 region: CASSEMTGVAEKLFF. The CDR3 nucleotides are TGTGCCAGCAGCGAGATGACAGGGGTCGCTGAAAAACTGTTTTTT. The chain employs TRBV6-1 and TRBJ1-4, with 8 positions matching TRBD1. CDR3 length equals 15 residues. Germline trimming cut 6 bases from V and 7 bases from J; bases unmatched to any gene: 10. Germline V gene sequence: CDR1 MNHNS, CDR2 SASEGT.

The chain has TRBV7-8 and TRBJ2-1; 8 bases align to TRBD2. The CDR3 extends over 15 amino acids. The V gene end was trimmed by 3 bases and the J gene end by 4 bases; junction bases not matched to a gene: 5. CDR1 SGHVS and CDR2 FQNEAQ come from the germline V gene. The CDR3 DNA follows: TGTGCCAGCAGCTTTAGCGGGGACTCTTACAATGAGCAGTTCTTC. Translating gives CASSFSGDSYNEQFF.

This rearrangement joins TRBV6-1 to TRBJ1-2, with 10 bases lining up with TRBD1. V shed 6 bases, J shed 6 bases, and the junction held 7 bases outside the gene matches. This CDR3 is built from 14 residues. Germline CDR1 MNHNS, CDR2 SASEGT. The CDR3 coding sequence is TGTGCCAGCAGCCACTCGGGACAGGGGAATGGCTACACCTTC. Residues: CASSHSGQGNGYTF.

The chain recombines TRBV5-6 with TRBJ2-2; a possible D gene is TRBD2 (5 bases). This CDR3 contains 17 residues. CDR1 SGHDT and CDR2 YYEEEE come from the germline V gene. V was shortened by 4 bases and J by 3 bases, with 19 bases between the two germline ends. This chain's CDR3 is CASSPTMGYRDTGELFF. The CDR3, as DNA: TGTGCCAGCAGCCCGACTATGGGTTATCGAGACACCGGGGAGCTGTTTTTT.

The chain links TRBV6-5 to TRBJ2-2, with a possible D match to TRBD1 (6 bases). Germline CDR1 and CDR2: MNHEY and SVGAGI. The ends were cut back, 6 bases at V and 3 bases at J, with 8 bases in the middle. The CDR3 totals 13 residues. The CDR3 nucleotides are TGTGCCAGCAGGTCAGGGGACACCGGGGAGCTGTTTTTT. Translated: CASRSGDTGELFF.

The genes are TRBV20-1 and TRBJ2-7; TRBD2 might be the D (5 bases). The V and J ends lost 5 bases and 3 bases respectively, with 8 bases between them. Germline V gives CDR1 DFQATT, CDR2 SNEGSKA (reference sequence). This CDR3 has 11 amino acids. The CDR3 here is CSAEGLYEQYF. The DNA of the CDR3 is TGCAGTGCTGAGGGCCTCTACGAGCAGTACTTC.

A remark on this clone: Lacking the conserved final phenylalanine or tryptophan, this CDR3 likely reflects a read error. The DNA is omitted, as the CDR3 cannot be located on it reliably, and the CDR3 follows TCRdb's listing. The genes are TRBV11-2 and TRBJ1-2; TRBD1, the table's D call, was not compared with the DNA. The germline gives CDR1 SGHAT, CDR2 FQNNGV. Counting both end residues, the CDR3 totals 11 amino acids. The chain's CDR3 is CASSHRDRQGV.

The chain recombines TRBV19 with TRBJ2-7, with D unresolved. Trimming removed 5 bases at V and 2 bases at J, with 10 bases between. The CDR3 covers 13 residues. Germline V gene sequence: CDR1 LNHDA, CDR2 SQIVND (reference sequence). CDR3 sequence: CASSYPGTYEQYF. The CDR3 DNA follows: TGTGCCAGTAGTTATCCGGGTACCTACGAGCAGTACTTC.

CDR3 bases: TGCGCCAGCAGCTTGGTAGCGGGACAGGGAGGAGATACGCAGTATTTT. Its translation: CASSLVAGQGGDTQYF. This sequence joins TRBV5-1 and TRBJ2-3; tentatively, D is TRBD1 (9 bases). Germline-derived CDR1 and CDR2 are SGHRS and YFSETQ. The CDR3 is 16 amino acids. The ends were cut back, 0 bases at V and 5 bases at J, with 16 bases in the middle.

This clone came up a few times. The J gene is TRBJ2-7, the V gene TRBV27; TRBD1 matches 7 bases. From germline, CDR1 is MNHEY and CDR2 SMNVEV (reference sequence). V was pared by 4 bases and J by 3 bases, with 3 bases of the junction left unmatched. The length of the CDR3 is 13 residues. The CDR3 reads CASSSWDSYEQYF. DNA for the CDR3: TGTGCCAGCAGTTCATGGGACAGCTACGAGCAGTACTTC.

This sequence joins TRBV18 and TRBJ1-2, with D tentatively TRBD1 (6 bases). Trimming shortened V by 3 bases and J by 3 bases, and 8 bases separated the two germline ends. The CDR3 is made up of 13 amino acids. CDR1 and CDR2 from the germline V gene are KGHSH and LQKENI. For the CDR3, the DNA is TGTGCCAGCTCACCCAGGGGTGACTATGGCTACACCTTC. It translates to CASSPRGDYGYTF.

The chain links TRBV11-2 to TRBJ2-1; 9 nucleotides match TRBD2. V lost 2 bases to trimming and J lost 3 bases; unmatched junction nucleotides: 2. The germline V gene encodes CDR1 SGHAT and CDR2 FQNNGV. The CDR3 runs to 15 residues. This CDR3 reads CASSLLAGNYNEQFF. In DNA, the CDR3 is TGTGCCAGCAGCTTACTAGCGGGAAACTACAATGAGCAGTTCTTC.

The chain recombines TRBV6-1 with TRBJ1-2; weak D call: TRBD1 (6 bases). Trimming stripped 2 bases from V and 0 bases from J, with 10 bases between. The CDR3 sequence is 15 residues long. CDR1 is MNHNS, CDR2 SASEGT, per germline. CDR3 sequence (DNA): TGTGCCAGCAGTGAACGAACAGGGACTAACTATGGCTACACCTTC. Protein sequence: CASSERTGTNYGYTF.

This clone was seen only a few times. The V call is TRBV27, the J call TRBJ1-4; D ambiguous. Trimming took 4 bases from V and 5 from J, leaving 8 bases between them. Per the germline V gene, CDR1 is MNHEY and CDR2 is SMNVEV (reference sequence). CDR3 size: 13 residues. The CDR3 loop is CASSSRQNEKLFF. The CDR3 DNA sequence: TGTGCCAGCAGTTCACGACAAAATGAAAAACTGTTTTTT.

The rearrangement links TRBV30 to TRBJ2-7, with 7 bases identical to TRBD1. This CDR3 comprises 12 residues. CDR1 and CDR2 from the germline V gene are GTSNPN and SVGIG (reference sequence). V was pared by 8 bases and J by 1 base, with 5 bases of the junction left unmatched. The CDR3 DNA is TGTGCCGGGACAGAACATTCCTACGAGCAGTACTTC. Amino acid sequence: CAGTEHSYEQYF.

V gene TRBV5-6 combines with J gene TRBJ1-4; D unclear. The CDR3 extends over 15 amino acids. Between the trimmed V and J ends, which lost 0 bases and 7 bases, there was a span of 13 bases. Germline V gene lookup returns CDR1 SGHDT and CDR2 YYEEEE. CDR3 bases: TGTGCCAGCAGCTTGGACCGGAGGGTTGGTGAAAAACTGTTTTTT. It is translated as CASSLDRRVGEKLFF.